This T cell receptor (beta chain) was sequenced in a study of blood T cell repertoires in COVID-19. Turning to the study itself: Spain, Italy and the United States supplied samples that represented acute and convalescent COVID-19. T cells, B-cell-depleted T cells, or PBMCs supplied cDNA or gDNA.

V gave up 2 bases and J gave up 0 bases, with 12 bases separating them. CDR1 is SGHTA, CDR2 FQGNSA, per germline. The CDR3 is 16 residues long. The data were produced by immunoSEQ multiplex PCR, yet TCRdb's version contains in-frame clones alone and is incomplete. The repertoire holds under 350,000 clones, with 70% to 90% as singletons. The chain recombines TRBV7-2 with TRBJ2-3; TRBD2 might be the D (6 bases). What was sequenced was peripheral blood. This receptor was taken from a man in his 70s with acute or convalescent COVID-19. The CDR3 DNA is TGTGCCAGCAGCTTAATCGGCGGGACTAGCACAGATACGCAGTATTTT. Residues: CASSLIGGTSTDTQYF. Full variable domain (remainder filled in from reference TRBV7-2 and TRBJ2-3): GAGVSQSPSNKVTEKGKDVELRCDPISGHTALYWYRQSLGQGLEFLIYFQGNSAPDKSGLPSDRFSAERTGGSVSTLTIQRTQQEDSAVYLCASSLIGGTSTDTQYFGPGTRLTVL.